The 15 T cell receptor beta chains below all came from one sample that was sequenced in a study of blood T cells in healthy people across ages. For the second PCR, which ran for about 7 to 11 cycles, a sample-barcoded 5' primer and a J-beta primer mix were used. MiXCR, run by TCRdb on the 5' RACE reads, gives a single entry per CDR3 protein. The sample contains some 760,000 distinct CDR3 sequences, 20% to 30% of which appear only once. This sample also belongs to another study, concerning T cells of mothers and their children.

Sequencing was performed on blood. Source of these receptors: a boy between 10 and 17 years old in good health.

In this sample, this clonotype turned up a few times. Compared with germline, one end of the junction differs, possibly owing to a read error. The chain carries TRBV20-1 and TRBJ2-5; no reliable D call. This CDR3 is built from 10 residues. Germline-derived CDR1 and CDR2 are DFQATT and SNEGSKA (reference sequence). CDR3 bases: TGCAGTGCGGTGGACCGGACCCCAATCTTC. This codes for CSAVDRTPIF.

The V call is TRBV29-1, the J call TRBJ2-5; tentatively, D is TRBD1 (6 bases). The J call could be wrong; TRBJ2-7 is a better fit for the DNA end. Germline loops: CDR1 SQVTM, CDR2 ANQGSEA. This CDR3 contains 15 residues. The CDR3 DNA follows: TGCAGCGTCCGAGGCGTAGTTGGGGGCTTGATCGAGCAGTACTTC. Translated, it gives CSVRGVVGGLIEQYF.

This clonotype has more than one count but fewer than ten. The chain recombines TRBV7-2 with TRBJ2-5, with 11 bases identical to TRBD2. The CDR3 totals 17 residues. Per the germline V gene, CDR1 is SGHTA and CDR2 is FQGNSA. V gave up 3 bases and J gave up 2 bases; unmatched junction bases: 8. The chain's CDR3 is CASSLERLAGHQETQYF. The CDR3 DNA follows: TGTGCCAGCAGCTTGGAAAGACTAGCGGGACATCAAGAGACCCAGTACTTC. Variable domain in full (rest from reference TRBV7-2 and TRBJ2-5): GAGVSQSPSNKVTEKGKDVELRCDPISGHTALYWYRQSLGQGLEFLIYFQGNSAPDKSGLPSDRFSAERTGGSVSTLTIQRTQQEDSAVYLCASSLERLAGHQETQYFGPGTRLLVL.

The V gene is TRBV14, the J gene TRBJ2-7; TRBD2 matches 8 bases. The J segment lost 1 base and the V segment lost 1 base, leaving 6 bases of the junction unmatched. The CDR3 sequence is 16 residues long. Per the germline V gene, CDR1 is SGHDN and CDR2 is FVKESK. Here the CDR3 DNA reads TGTGCCAGCAGCCAAGTTCAGCGGGGGCTTTCCTACGAGCAGTACTTC. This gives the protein CASSQVQRGLSYEQYF.

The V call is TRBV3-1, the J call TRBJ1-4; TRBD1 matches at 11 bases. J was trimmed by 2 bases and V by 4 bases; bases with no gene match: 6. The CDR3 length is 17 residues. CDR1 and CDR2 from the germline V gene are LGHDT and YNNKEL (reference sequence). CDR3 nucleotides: TGTGCCAGCAGCCCCGGACAGGGGGCTATGACTAATGAAAAACTGTTTTTT. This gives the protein CASSPGQGAMTNEKLFF.

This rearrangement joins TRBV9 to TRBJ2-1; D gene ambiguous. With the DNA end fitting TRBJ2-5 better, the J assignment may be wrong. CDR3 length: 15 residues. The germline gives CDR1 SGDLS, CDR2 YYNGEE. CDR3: CASSAVPTALATQYF. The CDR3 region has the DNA TGTGCCAGCAGCGCCGTGCCTACGGCCCTCGCGACCCAGTACTTC.

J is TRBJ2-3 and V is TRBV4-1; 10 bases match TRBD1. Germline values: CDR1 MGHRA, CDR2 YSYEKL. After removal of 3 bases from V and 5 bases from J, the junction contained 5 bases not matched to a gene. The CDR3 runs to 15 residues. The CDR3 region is CASSQLGQGGDTQYF. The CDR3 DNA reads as TGCGCCAGCAGCCAGCTTGGACAGGGGGGAGATACGCAGTATTTT.

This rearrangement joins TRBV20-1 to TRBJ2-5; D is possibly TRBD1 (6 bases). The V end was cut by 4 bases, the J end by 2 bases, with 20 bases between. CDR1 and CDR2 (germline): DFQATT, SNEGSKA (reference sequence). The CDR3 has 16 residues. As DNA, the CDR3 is TGCAGTGCTAACCCCCCCAGGAGGACAGTACAAGAGACCCAGTACTTC. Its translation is CSANPPRRTVQETQYF.

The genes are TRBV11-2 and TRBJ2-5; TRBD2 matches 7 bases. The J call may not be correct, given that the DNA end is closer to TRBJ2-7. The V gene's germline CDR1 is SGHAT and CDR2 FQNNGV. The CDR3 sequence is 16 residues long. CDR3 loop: CASSLDRRLAHFEQYF. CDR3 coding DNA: TGTGCCAGCAGCTTAGACCGTAGACTAGCCCACTTCGAGCAGTACTTC.

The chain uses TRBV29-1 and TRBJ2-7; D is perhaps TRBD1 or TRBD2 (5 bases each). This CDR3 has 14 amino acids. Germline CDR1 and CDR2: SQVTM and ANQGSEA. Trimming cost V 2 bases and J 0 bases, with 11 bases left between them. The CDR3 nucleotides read TGCAGCGTTGAAATAGGGGACGGCTCCTACGAGCAGTACTTC. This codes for CSVEIGDGSYEQYF.

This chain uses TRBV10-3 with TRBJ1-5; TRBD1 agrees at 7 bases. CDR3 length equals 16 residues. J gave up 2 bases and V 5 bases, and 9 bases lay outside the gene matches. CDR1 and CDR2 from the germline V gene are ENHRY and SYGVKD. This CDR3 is CAISSTGPTGNQPQHF. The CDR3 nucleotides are TGTGCCATCAGTTCGACAGGGCCCACAGGCAATCAGCCCCAGCATTTT.

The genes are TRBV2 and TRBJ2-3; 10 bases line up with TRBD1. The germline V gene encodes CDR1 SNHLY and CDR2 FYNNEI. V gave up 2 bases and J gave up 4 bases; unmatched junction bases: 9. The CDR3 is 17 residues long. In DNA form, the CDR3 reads TGTGCCAGCAGTGAAATTGTGACAGGGGGCGCAGCAGATACGCAGTATTTT. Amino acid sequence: CASSEIVTGGAADTQYF.

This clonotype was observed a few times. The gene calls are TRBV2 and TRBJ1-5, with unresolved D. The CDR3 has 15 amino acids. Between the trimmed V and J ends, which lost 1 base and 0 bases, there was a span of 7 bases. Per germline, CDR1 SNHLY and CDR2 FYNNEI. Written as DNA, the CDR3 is TGTGCCAGCAGTGAAGAACAAATTAGCAATCAGCCCCAGCATTTT. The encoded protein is CASSEEQISNQPQHF.

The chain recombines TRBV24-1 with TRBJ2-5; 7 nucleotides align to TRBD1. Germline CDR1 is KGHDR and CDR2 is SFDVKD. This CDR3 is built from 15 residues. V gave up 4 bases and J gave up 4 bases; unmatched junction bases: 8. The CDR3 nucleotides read TGTGCCACCAGTGACTCAGACAGGGCGTCAGAGACCCAGTACTTC. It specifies CATSDSDRASETQYF.

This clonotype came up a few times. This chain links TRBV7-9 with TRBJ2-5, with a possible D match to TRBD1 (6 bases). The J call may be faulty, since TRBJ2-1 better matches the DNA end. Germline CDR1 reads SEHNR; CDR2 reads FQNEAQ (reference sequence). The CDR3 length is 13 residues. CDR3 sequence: CASSGGTGTKQFF. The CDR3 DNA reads TGTGCCAGCAGCGGTGGTACCGGGACAAAGCAGTTCTTC.